The 14 T cell receptor beta chains below come from one sample, sequenced in a study of T cell responses to AZD1222 COVID-19 vaccine. Method: immunoSEQ multiplex PCR; TCRdb's copy keeps in-frame clones and lacks some. Among around 140,000 clones, 70% to 90% were seen once, and the ten largest hold around 8%. The sequencing used peripheral blood, collected on day 0 of AZD1222 vaccination. These receptors were obtained from an adult in good health.

This chain joins TRBV6-5 and TRBJ2-5; TRBD1 or TRBD2 may be the D gene (5 bases each). The CDR3 extends over 15 amino acids. V was cut by 10 bases and J by 3 bases, with 21 bases left in between. Per germline, CDR1 MNHEY and CDR2 SVGAGI. Written as DNA, the CDR3 is TGTGCCACCTCCGCCCGGGACCGCAAGGAAGAGACCCAGTACTTC. Residues: CATSARDRKEETQYF.

The chain uses TRBV11-2 and TRBJ2-4, with D hard to call. The germline gives CDR1 SGHAT, CDR2 FQNNGV. The V and J ends lost 4 bases and 1 base respectively, with 8 bases between them. The CDR3 consists of 14 residues. The CDR3 DNA is TGTGCCAGCAGCTCTCCCAGGGCCAAAAACATTCAGTACTTC. Translation gives CASSSPRAKNIQYF.

This chain connects TRBV4-1 to TRBJ1-2; TRBD1 agrees at 9 bases. This CDR3 is 15 amino acids long. Unmatched junction bases numbered 4, after V lost 1 base and J lost 4 bases. CDR1 is MGHRA and CDR2 is YSYEKL in the germline V gene. CDR3 region: CASSQGGQGSYGYTF. The DNA of the CDR3 is TGCGCCAGCAGCCAAGGGGGACAGGGCTCCTATGGCTACACCTTC.

About this clone: Other DNA sequences within the sample encode an identical CDR3. This chain joins TRBV7-2 and TRBJ2-1; TRBD2 matches at 8 bases. The CDR3 has 15 amino acids. V dropped 5 bases and J dropped 0; count of bases not matched to a gene: 3. Germline CDR1 and CDR2: SGHTA and FQGNSA. The CDR3 nucleotides read TGTGCCAGCAGCCGCGGGGGGAGCTCCTACAATGAGCAGTTCTTC. It specifies CASSRGGSSYNEQFF.

The gene calls are TRBV7-9 and TRBJ1-1, with a weak D call TRBD1 (5 bases). The length of the CDR3 is 15 residues. V dropped 1 base and J dropped 1 base, with 10 bases sitting between them. From germline, CDR1 is SEHNR and CDR2 FQNEAQ (reference sequence). The CDR3 loop reads CASSLGGDGNTEAFF. CDR3 DNA sequence: TGTGCCAGCAGCTTAGGAGGGGACGGGAACACTGAAGCTTTCTTT.

To note about this clone: The same CDR3 can be traced to other DNA sequences in this sample. This sequence joins TRBV12-3 or TRBV12-4 and TRBJ1-2; no clear D gene. This CDR3 is built from 13 residues. V lost 2 bases and J 4 bases, leaving 8 bases between the germline ends. This chain's CDR3 is CASSLRPAYGYTF. The CDR3 nucleotides are TGTGCCAGCAGTTTAAGGCCCGCCTATGGCTACACCTTC.

The V call is TRBV6-5, the J call TRBJ2-1, with D perhaps TRBD2 (5 bases). Germline loops: CDR1 MNHEY, CDR2 SVGAGI. The CDR3 is made up of 14 amino acids. V lost 5 bases and J 8 bases, leaving 16 bases between the germline ends. The CDR3 nucleotides are TGTGCCAGCAGTAGAGAAAGAGGGCGGGATGAGCAGTTCTTC. It codes for CASSRERGRDEQFF.

The genes are TRBV7-2 and TRBJ2-1; D unresolved. The CDR3 is 16 amino acids. CDR1 SGHTA and CDR2 FQGNSA come from the germline V gene. With 6 bases removed from V and 0 bases from J, the gap between germline ends came to 15 bases. This chain's CDR3 is CASRYGPPHSYNEQFF. CDR3 nucleotides: TGTGCCAGCAGGTACGGACCTCCCCACTCCTACAATGAGCAGTTCTTC.

The rearrangement links TRBV6-1 to TRBJ2-7; D gene unclear. Germline CDR1 and CDR2: MNHNS and SASEGT. Trimming removed 3 bases at V and 2 bases at J, with 14 bases between. This CDR3 is built from 15 residues. Here the CDR3 DNA reads TGTGCCAGCAGTGACCGGGCGATGGGGACCTACGAGCAGTACTTC. Protein sequence: CASSDRAMGTYEQYF.

The sample holds a few counts of this clone. CDR3 sequence: CASSYSTGPQGEKLFF. In nucleotides, the CDR3 is TGTGCCAGCAGTTACTCGACTGGACCACAAGGAGAAAAACTGTTTTTT. V gene TRBV6-6 combines with J gene TRBJ1-4, with D uncertain. CDR1 is MNHNY and CDR2 is SVGAGI in the germline V gene (reference sequence). V lost 0 bases, J lost 8 bases, and 16 bases lay in between. The CDR3 covers 16 residues.

The V gene is TRBV12-3 or TRBV12-4, the J gene TRBJ1-1; 9 bases agree with TRBD1. CDR3 length: 13 amino acids. V trimming: 3 bases; J trimming: 7 bases; junction bases outside the gene matches: 3. CDR3: CASSFEDRGEAFF. In DNA form, the CDR3 reads TGTGCCAGCAGTTTTGAGGACAGGGGTGAAGCTTTCTTT.

Comment on this clone: At one end the junction does not follow the germline gene, possibly because of a read error. Here the CDR3 reads CASSLSRDSHEQYF. The CDR3 nucleotides read TGCGCCAGCAGCCTTAGCCGGGACTCCCACGAGCAGTACTTC. The chain recombines TRBV4-1 with TRBJ2-7, with TRBD2 as a possible D gene (6 bases). This CDR3 contains 14 residues. CDR1 is MGHRA, CDR2 YSYEKL, per germline.

The chain joins TRBV30 to TRBJ2-7; the D gene is possibly TRBD2 (6 bases). The CDR3 has 13 residues. Germline assignment: CDR1 GTSNPN and CDR2 SVGIG (reference sequence). V was clipped by 3 bases and J by 2 bases, with 11 bases between them. The CDR3 DNA reads as TGTGCCTGGAGCGGGGGAACCACCTACGAGCAGTACTTC. Translating it yields CAWSGGTTYEQYF.

Only one count was recorded for this clone. The rearrangement links TRBV30 to TRBJ1-4, with D possibly TRBD1 on 6 matching bases. Between the trimmed V and J ends, which lost 4 bases and 3 bases, there was a span of 9 bases. Germline-derived CDR1 and CDR2 are GTSNPN and SVGIG (reference sequence). The CDR3 length is 13 residues. In DNA, the CDR3 is TGTGCCTGGAAGGGGGGCCCTAATGAAAAACTGTTTTTT. Translated: CAWKGGPNEKLFF.